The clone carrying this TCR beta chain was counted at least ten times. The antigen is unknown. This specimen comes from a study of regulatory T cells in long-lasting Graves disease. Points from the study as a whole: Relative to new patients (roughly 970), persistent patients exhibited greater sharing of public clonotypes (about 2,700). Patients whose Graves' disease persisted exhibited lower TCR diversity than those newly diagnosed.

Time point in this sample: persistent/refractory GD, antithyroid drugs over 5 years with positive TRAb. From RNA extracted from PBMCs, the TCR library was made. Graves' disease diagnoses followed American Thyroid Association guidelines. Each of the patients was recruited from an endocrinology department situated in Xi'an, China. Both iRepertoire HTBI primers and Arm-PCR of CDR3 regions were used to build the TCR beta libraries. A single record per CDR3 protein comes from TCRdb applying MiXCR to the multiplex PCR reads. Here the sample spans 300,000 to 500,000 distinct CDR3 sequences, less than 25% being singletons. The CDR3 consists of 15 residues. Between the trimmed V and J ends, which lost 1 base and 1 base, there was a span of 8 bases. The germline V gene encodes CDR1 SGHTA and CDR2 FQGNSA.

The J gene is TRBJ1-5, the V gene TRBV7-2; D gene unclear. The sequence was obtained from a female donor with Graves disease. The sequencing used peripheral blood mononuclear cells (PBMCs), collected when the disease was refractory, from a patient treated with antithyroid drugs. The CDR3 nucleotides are TGTGCCAGCAGCTTAGTTGCGGGAAGCAATCAGCCCCAGCATTTT. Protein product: CASSLVAGSNQPQHF. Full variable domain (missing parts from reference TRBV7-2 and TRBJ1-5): GAGVSQSPSNKVTEKGKDVELRCDPISGHTALYWYRQSLGQGLEFLIYFQGNSAPDKSGLPSDRFSAERTGGSVSTLTIQRTQQEDSAVYLCASSLVAGSNQPQHFGDGTRLSIL.